A selection of T cell receptor beta chains follows, all from one sample in a study of beta chain features in type 1 diabetes. Sequencing was performed with immunoSEQ multiplex PCR; in TCRdb, only in-frame clones are kept and a portion is missing. The sample holds 500,000 to 800,000 clones, about an eighth seen once. The specimen was naive CD4+ T cells from blood. These receptors all come from a man aged 25-40 years with type 1 diabetes. The CDR3 runs from the conserved cysteine through the conserved F or W. A D gene is named only where the DNA matches it firmly. Size tells how often a clone was seen (once, few, many) or the class of an expanded clone, and some rows leave it out.

CDR3aa: CASSLAGTRYEQYF
CDR3nt: TGTGCCAGCAGCTTGGCAGGGACCCGCTACGAGCAGTACTTC
d_gene: -
v_gene: TRBV5-6
abundance: few
j_gene: TRBJ2-7

CDR3aa: CASSYWDSSNYGYTF
CDR3nt: TGTGCCAGCAGTTACTGGGACAGTTCTAACTATGGCTACACCTTC
d_gene: TRBD1
v_gene: TRBV6-5
abundance: -
j_gene: TRBJ1-2

CDR3aa: CASALSTSDTQYF
CDR3nt: TGTGCCAGCGCGCTATCAACTAGCGATACGCAGTATTTT
d_gene: -
v_gene: TRBV6-1
abundance: -
j_gene: TRBJ2-3

CDR3aa: CASTDGDRGGYTF
CDR3nt: TGTGCCAGCACCGATGGGGACAGGGGTGGCTACACCTTC
d_gene: TRBD1
v_gene: TRBV6-5
abundance: -
j_gene: TRBJ1-2

CDR3aa: CASSLIGDTQYF
CDR3nt: TGTGCCAGCAGCTTAATCGGGGATACGCAGTATTTT
d_gene: -
v_gene: TRBV7-2
abundance: few
j_gene: TRBJ2-3

CDR3aa: CASSLDINEQFF
CDR3nt: TGTGCCAGTAGTTTAGACATCAATGAGCAGTTCTTC
d_gene: -
v_gene: TRBV19
abundance: few
j_gene: TRBJ2-1

CDR3aa: CASGAGTDSPLHF
CDR3nt: TGTGCCAGCGGGGCAGGGACTGATTCACCCCTCCACTTT
d_gene: -
v_gene: TRBV28
abundance: few
j_gene: TRBJ1-6

CDR3aa: CASSLAQGQGRLGYTF
CDR3nt: TGTGCCAGCAGCTTGGCCCAGGGACAGGGACGTTTGGGCTACACCTTC
d_gene: TRBD1
v_gene: TRBV5-6
abundance: -
j_gene: TRBJ1-2

CDR3aa: CASSTGGQERGYTF
CDR3nt: TGTGCCAGCAGTACCGGGGGACAGGAGAGGGGCTACACCTTC
d_gene: TRBD1
v_gene: TRBV7-2
abundance: -
j_gene: TRBJ1-2

CDR3aa: CASSFDSILYGYTF
CDR3nt: TGTGCCAGCAGCTTCGACAGTATCCTATATGGCTACACCTTC
d_gene: -
v_gene: TRBV7-9
abundance: -
j_gene: TRBJ1-2

CDR3aa: CASSLARVAKNIQYF
CDR3nt: TGTGCCAGCAGCTTAGCCAGGGTGGCCAAAAACATTCAGTACTTC
d_gene: -
v_gene: TRBV7-8
abundance: few
j_gene: TRBJ2-4

CDR3aa: CASSLPGTSKYF
CDR3nt: TGTGCCAGCAGTTTACCCGGGACATCTAAGTACTTC
d_gene: -
v_gene: TRBV28
abundance: few
j_gene: TRBJ2-7

CDR3aa: CASSLVKGGDTQYF
CDR3nt: TGTGCCAGCAGCTTGGTGAAGGGCGGCGATACGCAGTATTTT
d_gene: -
v_gene: TRBV5-6
abundance: few
j_gene: TRBJ2-3

CDR3aa: CASSESMGDQPQHF
CDR3nt: TGTGCCAGCAGTGAATCAATGGGGGATCAGCCCCAGCATTTT
d_gene: -
v_gene: TRBV25-1
abundance: -
j_gene: TRBJ1-5

CDR3aa: CASSPWTGREQYF
CDR3nt: TGTGCCAGCAGCCCGTGGACAGGGCGGGAGCAGTACTTC
d_gene: TRBD1
v_gene: TRBV7-2
abundance: few
j_gene: TRBJ2-7

CDR3aa: CASSLLDQPQHF
CDR3nt: TGTGCCAGCAGCTTACTAGATCAGCCCCAGCATTTT
d_gene: -
v_gene: TRBV7-9
abundance: -
j_gene: TRBJ1-5

CDR3aa: CASSQEYRGHEKLFF
CDR3nt: TGCGCCAGCAGCCAAGAATACAGGGGTCATGAAAAACTGTTTTTT
d_gene: TRBD1
v_gene: TRBV4-3
abundance: -
j_gene: TRBJ1-4

CDR3aa: CAWRAGYGGYGYTF
CDR3nt: TGTGCCTGGAGGGCGGGCTACGGGGGCTATGGCTACACCTTC
d_gene: -
v_gene: TRBV30
abundance: -
j_gene: TRBJ1-2

CDR3aa: CASSLGLFYEQYF
CDR3nt: TGTGCCAGCAGCTTAGGGCTTTTCTACGAGCAGTACTTC
d_gene: -
v_gene: TRBV7-9
abundance: -
j_gene: TRBJ2-7

CDR3aa: CASSFPGGTGRGTQYF
CDR3nt: TGTGCCAGCAGCTTCCCGGGAGGGACAGGGCGAGGGACCCAGTACTTC
d_gene: -
v_gene: TRBV7-9
abundance: -
j_gene: TRBJ2-5